This paragraph covers one T cell receptor (beta chain) sequence. V was clipped by 1 base and J by 6 bases; unmatched bases: 4. CDR3 size: 15 residues. Germline loops: CDR1 LNHDA, CDR2 SQIVND (reference sequence). The data derive from a study of cytomegalovirus exposure and HLA in healthy donors. Study context: The 120 or so validation repertoires used a platform that matched the one used for the 550 to 800 first-cohort repertoires, as a later analysis reported.

Profiling relied on immunoSEQ multiplex PCR, and the TCRdb table lists in-frame clones only, not all of them. Among about 130,000 clones listed, over 80% were seen once. The specimen sequenced was PBMCs. This chain joins TRBV19 and TRBJ2-1; 9 bases agree with TRBD2. The source is a woman in her twenties or thirties in good health and CMV-seropositive. The CDR3 nucleotides read TGTGCCAGTAGTATAGTTAGCGGGGGTCTCAATGAGCAGTTCTTC. Its protein is CASSIVSGGLNEQFF.